Here is one T cell receptor beta chain with its context. The sample belongs to a study of spatial heterogeneity in lung cancer. The CDR3 sequence is 16 residues long. Per germline, CDR1 SGHTA and CDR2 FQGNSA. The V end was cut by 3 bases, the J end by 5 bases, with 17 bases between. Time point: blood at routine non-recurrence follow-up after resection. Unsorted whole RNA from tumor, nontumor lung or frozen PBMC underwent sequencing. TCRdb processed the 5' RACE reads anew with MiXCR; each CDR3 protein has one entry. The sample has about 52,000 distinct CDR3 sequences, 6% to 8.5% seen once; the top ten hold approximately 40%.

This chain joins TRBV7-2 and TRBJ1-5; D gene uncertain. The receptor was isolated from a female donor with early-stage non-small cell lung cancer. The starting material was PBMCs, obtained at follow-up. The CDR3 bases are TGTGCCAGCAGCTTGTTCGGACGCAATCAGGATCAGCCCCAGCATTTT. Residues: CASSLFGRNQDQPQHF.